The 9 T cell receptor beta chains presented below share a single source sample, sequenced in a study of CD8+ T cells in alopecia areata. Treatment in this sample: oral pan-JAK inhibitor, 5-10 mg twice daily. Extraction and reverse transcription of RNA yielded cDNA as the sequencing template. Some clones are missing from TCRdb's copy, which holds only in-frame ones; the method was immunoSEQ multiplex PCR. The table records 190,000 or so clones, under 60% of them present only once. The sequences come from CD8+ T cells sorted from blood, collected at week 24, from a patient treated with tofacitinib. These receptors were taken from a human donor with alopecia areata.

V gene TRBV6-5 combines with J gene TRBJ1-2; D is unclear. The V end was cut by 4 bases, the J end by 2 bases, with 11 bases between. The CDR3 extends over 14 amino acids. CDR1 and CDR2 from the germline V gene are MNHEY and SVGAGI. Here the CDR3 reads CASSSRPANYGYTF. CDR3 sequence (DNA): TGTGCCAGCAGTTCCCGACCAGCCAACTATGGCTACACCTTC.

This clone was recorded a few times. Other DNA sequences in the same sample also yield this CDR3. The V call is TRBV4-1, the J call TRBJ2-7, with D maybe TRBD1 (6 bases). The germline V gene encodes CDR1 MGHRA and CDR2 YSYEKL. Trimming took 1 base from V and 2 from J, leaving 15 bases between them. The CDR3 contains 16 residues. CDR3 protein: CASSQASDRPTYEQYF. CDR3 nucleotides: TGCGCCAGCAGCCAAGCCTCGGACAGACCAACCTACGAGCAGTACTTC.

This clone was picked up one time. The chain employs TRBV29-1 and TRBJ2-2; tentative D call: TRBD1 (6 bases). CDR1 is SQVTM and CDR2 is ANQGSEA in the germline V gene. The CDR3 is 15 amino acids. V dropped 2 bases and J dropped 2 bases, with 12 bases sitting between them. The CDR3 DNA is TGCAGCGTTGAACCTTCGGGACACAACACCGGGGAGCTGTTTTTT. As protein: CSVEPSGHNTGELFF.

This clone occurred once. This rearrangement joins TRBV6-6 to TRBJ2-1, with 7 nucleotides matching TRBD1. The CDR3 contains 14 residues. Germline loops: CDR1 MNHNY, CDR2 SVGAGI (reference sequence). V was pared by 0 bases and J by 6 bases, with 2 bases of the junction left unmatched. The CDR3 protein is CASSYSNRGNEQFF. DNA for the CDR3: TGTGCCAGCAGTTACTCAAACAGGGGCAATGAGCAGTTCTTC.

This clone occurred a few times. This sequence joins TRBV7-9 and TRBJ2-2; TRBD1 aligns across 9 bases. The V gene end was trimmed by 4 bases and the J gene end by 7 bases; junction bases not matched to a gene: 7. The germline CDR1 and CDR2 sequences are SEHNR and FQNEAQ (reference sequence). The CDR3 has 15 residues. The CDR3, as DNA: TGTGCCAGCAGCTCCCGGACAGGGGCGCTCGGGGAGCTGTTTTTT. This codes for CASSSRTGALGELFF.

The rearrangement links TRBV2 to TRBJ1-2; 8 bases are shared with TRBD1. The J segment lost 4 bases and the V segment lost 2 bases, leaving 6 bases of the junction unmatched. There are 15 residues in the CDR3. Germline V gives CDR1 SNHLY, CDR2 FYNNEI. The chain's CDR3 is CASSEMGGQVYGYTF. The CDR3 DNA sequence: TGTGCCAGCAGTGAAATGGGGGGACAGGTCTATGGCTACACCTTC.

The chain has TRBV27 and TRBJ1-5, with 8 bases fitting TRBD1. The V segment lost 2 bases and the J segment 0 bases; nucleotides outside the gene matches: 0. CDR3 length equals 15 residues. CDR1 is MNHEY, CDR2 SMNVEV, per germline (reference sequence). CDR3 in DNA: TGTGCCAGCAGTTTAGACAGGGGTAGCAATCAGCCCCAGCATTTT. Protein: CASSLDRGSNQPQHF.

The chain is built from TRBV30 and TRBJ1-5; D remains ambiguous. CDR1 and CDR2 from the germline V gene are GTSNPN and SVGIG (reference sequence). V lost 2 bases to trimming and J lost 0 bases, with 8 bases between them. CDR3 size: 14 residues. CDR3 bases: TGTGCCTGGAGTCCAAAGTATAGCAATCAGCCCCAGCATTTT. It translates to CAWSPKYSNQPQHF.

The chain recombines TRBV6-5 with TRBJ2-5; D is perhaps TRBD2 (6 bases). There are 12 residues in the CDR3. In germline, CDR1 is MNHEY, CDR2 SVGAGI. The V and J ends lost 8 bases and 5 bases respectively, with 12 bases between them. CDR3 nucleotide sequence: TGTGCCAGCTCGGGGGTTCAGGAGACCCAGTACTTC. Translating it yields CASSGVQETQYF.